The 2 T cell receptor beta chains reported below all come from one sample, sequenced in a study of blood T cell repertoires in COVID-19. Assay used: immunoSEQ multiplex PCR; TCRdb lists only in-frame clones, some missing. The sample consists of 200,000 to 250,000 clones, 80% of them appearing once. The specimen sequenced was peripheral blood. The receptors derive from a human donor in a cohort sampled during active COVID-19.

The chain uses TRBV18 and TRBJ1-1; D might be TRBD1 (6 bases). The ends were cut back, 1 base at V and 4 bases at J, with 10 bases in the middle. The CDR3 sequence is 14 residues long. Looked up from germline, CDR1 is KGHSH and CDR2 is LQKENI. CDR3 loop: CASSPRGLGTEAFF. CDR3 coding DNA: TGTGCCAGCTCACCACGGGGGCTCGGCACTGAAGCTTTCTTT.

The rearrangement uses TRBV2 and TRBJ2-7, with TRBD1 matching 8 bases. Germline V lookup: CDR1 SNHLY, CDR2 FYNNEI. The ends lost 1 base at V and 3 bases at J; junction bases unmatched: 2. The CDR3 consists of 14 residues. The CDR3 DNA reads as TGTGCCAGCAGTGAAGGGACAGGGAGCTACGAGCAGTACTTC. It codes for CASSEGTGSYEQYF.